A single sample gave rise to the 23 T cell receptor beta chains below, sequenced in a study of graft-versus-host responses after intestinal transplantation. The method was immunoSEQ multiplex PCR; TCRdb's version includes in-frame clones alone and lacks a portion of them. The profile shows some 39,000 clones, roughly 86% of them singletons. This specimen was PBMCs, taken roughly 270 days after transplant. All receptors come from a human patient who received an intestinal transplant, so some T cells may come from the graft donor.

Only one count was recorded for this clone. The chain couples TRBV6-5 to TRBJ2-3, with 8 bases matching TRBD2. The CDR3 sequence is 13 residues long. CDR1 and CDR2 (germline): MNHEY, SVGAGI. V dropped 7 bases and J dropped 3; count of bases not matched to a gene: 3. CDR3 nucleotide sequence: TGTGCCAGCAACGGGGGGGAAACAGATACGCAGTATTTT. Protein sequence: CASNGGETDTQYF.

The chain has TRBV6-5 and TRBJ1-1, with D possibly TRBD1 on 5 matching bases. The CDR3 is 13 residues long. Germline V lookup: CDR1 MNHEY, CDR2 SVGAGI. Between the trimmed V and J ends, which lost 3 bases and 1 base, there was a span of 6 bases. The CDR3 DNA is TGTGCCAGCAGTTATCAGGGGAACACTGAAGCTTTCTTT. The encoded protein is CASSYQGNTEAFF.

CDR3 DNA sequence: TGTGCCAGCAGTGAGCGTAGGACAGGGGGCGGCTACAATGAGCAGTTCTTC. This sequence encodes CASSERRTGGGYNEQFF. The chain joins TRBV2 to TRBJ2-1; 11 bases are shared with TRBD1. The CDR3 spans 17 residues. Trimming removed 3 bases from V and 3 bases from J; junction bases left unmatched: 7. Germline V gene data show CDR1 as SNHLY and CDR2 as FYNNEI.

In nucleotides, the CDR3 is TGTGCCGTGTCCCTGGGGATTAATTCACCCCTCCACTTT. It is translated as CAVSLGINSPLHF. The V gene is TRBV5-4, the J gene TRBJ1-6; the D is unclear. The CDR3 loop spans 13 amino acids. Looked up from germline, CDR1 is SGHNT and CDR2 is YYREEE (reference sequence). V was cut by 10 bases and J by 6 bases, with 14 bases left in between. Full variable domain (rest looked up from reference TRBV5-4 and TRBJ1-6): ETGVTQSPTHLIKTRGQQVTLRCSSQSGHNTVSWYQQALGQGPQFIFQYYREEENGRGNFPPRFSGLQFPNYSSELNVNALELDDSALYLCAVSLGINSPLHFGNGTRLTVT.

The count of this clone is one. This sequence joins TRBV13 and TRBJ2-6; unclear D gene. Germline V gives CDR1 PRHDT, CDR2 FYEKMQ (reference sequence). Trimming removed 0 bases from V and 0 bases from J, with 6 bases in between. CDR3 length: 16 amino acids. The CDR3 nucleotides read TGTGCCAGCAGCTTAGGCCAAAACTCTGGGGCCAACGTCCTGACTTTC. Protein sequence: CASSLGQNSGANVLTF.

The rearrangement uses TRBV6-5 and TRBJ2-3; 8 nucleotides line up with TRBD2. The CDR3 has 15 residues. V gave up 6 bases and J gave up 5 bases; unmatched junction bases: 10. Germline CDR1 MNHEY, CDR2 SVGAGI. Here the CDR3 reads CASRTYSGVVDTQYF. CDR3 DNA sequence: TGTGCCAGCAGGACCTATAGCGGGGTTGTAGATACGCAGTATTTT.

The rearrangement links TRBV19 to TRBJ1-6, with 7 bases fitting TRBD1. Trimming removed 5 bases from V and 7 bases from J; junction bases left unmatched: 5. The CDR3 is 14 amino acids. The germline V gene encodes CDR1 LNHDA and CDR2 SQIVND (reference sequence). As DNA, the CDR3 is TGTGCCAGTAGTCTGGGACAGAACAATTCACCCCTCCACTTT. Translation gives CASSLGQNNSPLHF.

This chain uses TRBV2 with TRBJ2-2; TRBD2 is a possible D gene (6 bases). Germline V gives CDR1 SNHLY, CDR2 FYNNEI. The CDR3 runs to 12 residues. V shed 8 bases and J shed 6 bases, with 10 bases lying between them. The CDR3: CASVASAGELFF. The CDR3 DNA is TGTGCCAGCGTGGCTAGCGCCGGGGAGCTGTTTTTT.

In its sample, this clone was seen a few times. V is TRBV7-9 and J is TRBJ2-7; no definite D call. V was shortened by 5 bases and J by 0 bases, with 2 bases between the two germline ends. This CDR3 has 11 amino acids. CDR1 and CDR2 from the germline V gene are SEHNR and FQNEAQ (reference sequence). The CDR3 region is CASSLSYEQYF. The CDR3 DNA follows: TGTGCCAGCAGCCTCTCCTACGAGCAGTACTTC.

V gene TRBV20-1 combines with J gene TRBJ2-1; D is uncertain. CDR1 is DFQATT and CDR2 is SNEGSKA in the germline V gene (reference sequence). The CDR3 spans 11 residues. Between the trimmed V and J ends, which lost 1 base and 8 bases, there was a span of 6 bases. The CDR3 nucleotides are TGCAGTGCTAGAGTGGGTCATGAGCAGTTCTTC. Protein: CSARVGHEQFF.

The genes are TRBV7-9 and TRBJ2-3, with D tentatively TRBD2 (6 bases). The CDR3 is made up of 13 amino acids. The germline V gene has CDR1 SEHNR and CDR2 FQNEAQ (reference sequence). Deletions cut 8 bases from V and 1 base from J, with 10 bases between. For the CDR3, the DNA is TGTGCCAGCCGCGGAGGGCGCACAGATACGCAGTATTTT. It specifies CASRGGRTDTQYF.

The chain combines TRBV30 with TRBJ1-2, with D maybe TRBD1 (6 bases). Germline CDR1 GTSNPN, CDR2 SVGIG (reference sequence). Trimming cost V 2 bases and J 5 bases, with 15 bases left between them. The CDR3 contains 14 residues. The CDR3 loop is CAWSRDIGGYGYTF. As DNA, the CDR3 is TGTGCCTGGAGTCGGGACATAGGCGGATATGGCTACACCTTC.

The chain employs TRBV30 and TRBJ1-1, with D possibly matching TRBD1 (6 bases). The length of the CDR3 is 15 residues. Trimming cost V 4 bases and J 4 bases, with 19 bases left between them. Germline loops: CDR1 GTSNPN, CDR2 SVGIG (reference sequence). The DNA for the CDR3 is TGTGCCTGGAATGGTAATCCAAGGGGGGTCACTGAAGCTTTCTTT. It yields the protein CAWNGNPRGVTEAFF.

In this sample, this clone turned up once. This chain links TRBV10-2 with TRBJ2-5; TRBD2 matches 11 bases. The J call may be wrong; the DNA end is better matched by TRBJ2-7. The CDR3 spans 15 residues. The V gene's germline CDR1 is WSHSY and CDR2 SAAADI. The CDR3 spells CASSDTSGGSYEQYF. CDR3 in DNA: TGCGCCAGCAGTGATACTAGCGGGGGATCTTACGAGCAGTACTTC.

This rearrangement joins TRBV11-2 to TRBJ2-7; either TRBD1 or TRBD2 may supply D (6 bases each). The CDR3 loop spans 16 amino acids. Trimming removed 1 base at V and 3 bases at J, with 16 bases between. Germline CDR1 and CDR2: SGHAT and FQNNGV. CDR3 in amino acids: CASSLGGAGGGYEQYF. The DNA for the CDR3 is TGTGCCAGCAGCTTAGGGGGGGCCGGGGGAGGCTACGAGCAGTACTTC.

About this clone: This sample also contains other DNA sequences that code for the same CDR3. The V and J genes are TRBV6-1 and TRBJ2-7, with 9 bases fitting TRBD1. This CDR3 spans 15 amino acids. The germline gives CDR1 MNHNS, CDR2 SASEGT. The V and J ends lost 6 bases and 6 bases, in that order; junction bases with no gene match: 12. CDR3 region: CASRRPGQGNREQYF. For the CDR3, the DNA is TGTGCCAGCAGGAGGCCCGGACAGGGGAACCGCGAGCAGTACTTC.

The genes are TRBV19 and TRBJ1-2; D unresolved. The germline V gene encodes CDR1 LNHDA and CDR2 SQIVND (reference sequence). This CDR3 contains 16 residues. V was trimmed by 0 bases and J by 3 bases, leaving 14 bases between them. Here the CDR3 reads CASSIDLLRPYYGYTF. The CDR3 coding sequence is TGTGCCAGTAGTATAGATCTGCTTCGCCCCTACTATGGCTACACCTTC.

The chain joins TRBV27 to TRBJ1-1; D remains unclear. The CDR3 is 14 residues long. Germline-derived CDR1 and CDR2 are MNHEY and SMNVEV (reference sequence). The ends were cut back, 2 bases at V and 4 bases at J, with 11 bases in the middle. CDR3 DNA sequence: TGTGCCAGCAGTTTAATCTCCCCTTTCACTGAAGCTTTCTTT. Its translation: CASSLISPFTEAFF.

The chain uses TRBV21-1 and TRBJ2-4; the tabulated D call, TRBD2, remains unverified against the DNA. TRBV21-1 is a pseudogene locus. This CDR3 is 17 amino acids long. Written as DNA, the CDR3 is TGTGCCAGCAGTATCAAGCTAGCTACAGCAAGAAAAAACATTCAGTACTTC. This gives the protein CASSIKLATARKNIQYF.

Here the CDR3 DNA reads TGTGCCAGCAGCGTAGGCCGGGGGGGCTACAATGAGCAGTTCTTC. Translating gives CASSVGRGGYNEQFF. The chain couples TRBV9 to TRBJ2-1; 8 bases are shared with TRBD2. Trimming cost V 0 bases and J 3 bases; bases outside gene matches: 2. The CDR3 totals 15 residues. CDR1 and CDR2 (germline): SGDLS, YYNGEE. Using reference TRBV9 and TRBJ2-1 for the parts outside the CDR3, the full variable domain is DSGVTQTPKHLITATGQRVTLRCSPRSGDLSVYWYQQSLDQGLQFLIQYYNGEERAKGNILERFSAQQFPDLHSELNLSSLELGDSALYFCASSVGRGGYNEQFFGPGTRLTVL.

The chain is built from TRBV13 and TRBJ2-5; D tentatively fits TRBD1 or TRBD2 (7 bases each). The CDR3 is made up of 17 amino acids. Germline V gene data show CDR1 as PRHDT and CDR2 as FYEKMQ (reference sequence). Between the trimmed V and J ends, which lost 5 bases and 5 bases, there was a span of 24 bases. The CDR3 loop reads CASSEYWEGAGSETQYF. CDR3 sequence (DNA): TGTGCCAGCAGCGAATACTGGGAGGGGGCAGGTTCGGAGACCCAGTACTTC.

This rearrangement joins TRBV7-9 to TRBJ2-1, with 7 bases that match TRBD1. V lost 5 bases, J lost 6 bases, and 4 bases stayed unmatched. Germline CDR1 SEHNR, CDR2 FQNEAQ (reference sequence). This CDR3 comprises 13 residues. The CDR3 nucleotides read TGTGCCAGCAGCCTCCCAGGGGGCAATGAGCAGTTCTTC. Protein product: CASSLPGGNEQFF.

This rearrangement joins TRBV7-8 to TRBJ1-1; a weak D match, TRBD1 (5 bases). The V end was cut by 1 base, the J end by 5 bases, with 20 bases between. The length of the CDR3 is 17 residues. CDR1 SGHVS and CDR2 FQNEAQ come from the germline V gene. CDR3 coding DNA: TGTGCCAGCAGCTTAGAGGTTACTAGGGCAGGGAGGACTGAAGCTTTCTTT. Residues: CASSLEVTRAGRTEAFF.